The clone carrying this T cell receptor (beta chain) was observed a handful of times. The source of the sample is a study of Graves' ophthalmopathy and Graves' hyperthyroidism. The germline V gene has CDR1 MDHEN and CDR2 SYDVKM. The V and J ends lost 7 bases and 8 bases respectively, with 14 bases between them. The CDR3 extends over 12 amino acids. Transcripts of RNA were the source for amplifying TCR beta CDR3 regions. The library came from an HTBI-primed first-round RT-PCR and a second-round multiplex PCR. MiXCR, run by TCRdb on the multiplex PCR reads, gives a single entry per CDR3 protein. Of about 740,000 distinct CDR3 sequences in the sample, approximately 40% were seen once.

The clonotype originates from an adult man with Graves' ophthalmopathy. The rearrangement links TRBV28 to TRBJ1-1, with D maybe TRBD1 (5 bases). What was sequenced was peripheral blood. The CDR3 region has the DNA TGTGCCAGCAACTTATCGCGGGACGAAGCTTTCTTT. It translates to CASNLSRDEAFF.